This T cell receptor (beta chain) was obtained from a study of cytomegalovirus exposure and HLA in healthy donors. Background on the study: Samples from HLA-typed donors yielded 65 million to 90 million unique TCRs in an early data release.

Unmatched junction bases numbered 3, after V lost 9 bases and J lost 3 bases. The length of the CDR3 is 12 residues. CDR1 and CDR2 (germline): LNHDA, SQIVND (reference sequence). Whole-study results and caveats: Most of the CMV-associated TCR beta chains (in a later analysis) appeared to be HLA-restricted. Clonal expansion, a later analysis showed, was greater in HLA-associated TCR beta chains than in equally common others.

Researchers ran the PCR with 60 Vbeta and 13 Jbeta primers. The table came from immunoSEQ multiplex PCR; TCRdb's copy has only in-frame clones and leaves some out. The sample has under 200,000 clones; around 90% are singletons. This clone occurred once. Its antigen is as yet unknown. Because the CDR3 is missing its conserved closing phenylalanine or tryptophan, this is likely a read error. The sequence was collected from a boy aged 2 to 10 in good health and CMV-seronegative. This chain uses TRBV19 with TRBJ1-1, with 8 positions matching TRBD1. The specimen was PBMCs. The chain's CDR3 is CASWTGYTEAFL. The CDR3, as DNA: TGTGCCAGCTGGACAGGGTACACTGAAGCTTTCCTT.